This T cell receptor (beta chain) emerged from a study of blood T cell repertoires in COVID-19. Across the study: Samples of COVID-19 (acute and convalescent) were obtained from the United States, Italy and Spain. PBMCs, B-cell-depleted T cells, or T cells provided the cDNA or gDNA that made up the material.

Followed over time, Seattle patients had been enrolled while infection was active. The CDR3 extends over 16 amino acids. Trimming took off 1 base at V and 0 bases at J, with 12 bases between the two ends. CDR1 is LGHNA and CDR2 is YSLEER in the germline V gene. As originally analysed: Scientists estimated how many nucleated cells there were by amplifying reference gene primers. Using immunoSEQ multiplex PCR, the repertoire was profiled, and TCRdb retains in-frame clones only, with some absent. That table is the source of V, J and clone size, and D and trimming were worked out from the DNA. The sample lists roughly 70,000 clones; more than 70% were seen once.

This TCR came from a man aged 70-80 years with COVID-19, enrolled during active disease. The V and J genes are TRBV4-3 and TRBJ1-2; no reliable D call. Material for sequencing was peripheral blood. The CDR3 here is CASSQALGVTNYGYTF. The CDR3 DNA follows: TGCGCCAGCAGCCAAGCCCTCGGGGTTACTAACTATGGCTACACCTTC.